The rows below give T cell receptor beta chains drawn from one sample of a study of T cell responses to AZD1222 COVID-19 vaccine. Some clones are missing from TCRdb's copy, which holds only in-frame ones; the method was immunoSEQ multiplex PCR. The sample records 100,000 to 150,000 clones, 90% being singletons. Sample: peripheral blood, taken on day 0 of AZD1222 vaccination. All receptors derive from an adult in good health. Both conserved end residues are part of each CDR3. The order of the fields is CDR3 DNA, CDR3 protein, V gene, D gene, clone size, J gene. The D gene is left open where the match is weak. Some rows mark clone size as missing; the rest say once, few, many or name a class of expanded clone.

TGTGCCAGCAGCCCCCAACTGACAGGGGGCCCTACCGGGGAGCTGTTTTTT	CASSPQLTGGPTGELFF	TRBV7-3	TRBD1	-	TRBJ2-2
TGTGCCAGCAGCTTACCCGGGACTAGCGGGACCGAGCAGTACTTC	CASSLPGTSGTEQYF	TRBV7-6	TRBD2	-	TRBJ2-7
TGTGCCAGCAGTCTGGGACAGGGTTTCAATCAGCCCCAGCATTTT	CASSLGQGFNQPQHF	TRBV27	TRBD1	-	TRBJ1-5
TGCGCCAGCAGTTTGACAGGGACCTACGAGCAGTACTTC	CASSLTGTYEQYF	TRBV10-2	TRBD1	-	TRBJ2-7
TGTGCCAGCAGTGAAAGGAGGGGTAATAATGGCTACACCTTC	CASSERRGNNGYTF	TRBV25-1	-	-	TRBJ1-2
TGTGCCAGTAGTCCAAACCACAGGGAGAACACTGAAGCTTTCTTT	CASSPNHRENTEAFF	TRBV19	-	-	TRBJ1-1
TGCGCCAGCGGGAGTGGACAGTCCCCATCCTCCTACGAGCAGTACTTC	CASGSGQSPSSYEQYF	TRBV5-1	-	-	TRBJ2-7
TGTGCCAGCAGCCAAGATGTGGCAGCCGTTAGGGGAAATGAAAAACTGTTTTTT	CASSQDVAAVRGNEKLFF	TRBV4-2	-	-	TRBJ1-4
TGTGCCAGCAGTTGGCAACAGGGGAGAGGTCAGCCCCAGCATTTT	CASSWQQGRGQPQHF	TRBV27	TRBD1	-	TRBJ1-5
TGTGCTAGTGGTTTGGTACGGAGGGGACTAGCGGGGGGCCAGAATGAGCAGTTCTTC	CASGLVRRGLAGGQNEQFF	TRBV12-5	TRBD2	-	TRBJ2-1
TGCGCCAGCAGCCAAGATGGTCGGACAGGGACGAAATGGGACGGGGAGCTGTTTTTT	CASSQDGRTGTKWDGELFF	TRBV4-1	TRBD1	-	TRBJ2-2
TGTGCCAGCAGCCATGATGGGCTAGCGGAAATGAGCTCCTACAATGAGCAGTTCTTC	CASSHDGLAEMSSYNEQFF	TRBV4-2	TRBD2	few	TRBJ2-1
TGTGCCAGCAGTCAAATAGCGGGGGAGCTGTTTTTT	CASSQIAGELFF	TRBV11-2	-	-	TRBJ2-2
TGTGCCAGCAGCGCGACTAGCGGGAACACCGGGGAGCTGTTTTTT	CASSATSGNTGELFF	TRBV7-3	TRBD2	-	TRBJ2-2
TGTGCCAGCAGCTTGGACCCAGGGACAAGCAATCAGCCCCAGCATTTT	CASSLDPGTSNQPQHF	TRBV7-2	-	-	TRBJ1-5
TGTGCCAGCAGATCAGTTAACTATGGCTACACCTTC	CASRSVNYGYTF	TRBV12-3/TRBV12-4	-	once	TRBJ1-2
TGTGCCAGCAGTTTCTTTGCGGGTTCCTACAATGAGCAGTTCTTC	CASSFFAGSYNEQFF	TRBV27	-	-	TRBJ2-1
TGTGCCAGCAGCTTGAAGGGCGGGAGTCCTGAAGCTTTCTTT	CASSLKGGSPEAFF	TRBV5-6	-	-	TRBJ1-1
TGTGCCAGCAGTCGCCCGGGGAGCTACGAGCAGTACTTC	CASSRPGSYEQYF	TRBV6-5	-	-	TRBJ2-7
TGTGCCAGCAGCACCCCCCAGGGACTCTCTCGGCACGAGCAGTACTTC	CASSTPQGLSRHEQYF	TRBV7-9	-	-	TRBJ2-7
TGTGCCAGCAGTTCGGGAAGTAGCACAGATACGCAGTATTTT	CASSSGSSTDTQYF	TRBV6-2/TRBV6-3	-	medium-sized	TRBJ2-3
TGTGCCAGCAGCCAAGACAGGCCCCTCCCCTACGAGCAGTACTTC	CASSQDRPLPYEQYF	TRBV7-8	-	-	TRBJ2-7
TGTGCCAGCAGCCCCAGGGACAGCGCTTTGTGGGATGGGGAAAAACTGTTTTTT	CASSPRDSALWDGEKLFF	TRBV9	TRBD1	-	TRBJ1-4
TGTGCCAGCAGCCCCACAAGGACAGGGGTGACTGAAGCTTTCTTT	CASSPTRTGVTEAFF	TRBV14	TRBD1	-	TRBJ1-1
TGTGCCACCAGTGACCGGACAGGGGGGAACACTGAAGCTTTCTTT	CATSDRTGGNTEAFF	TRBV24-1	TRBD1	-	TRBJ1-1
TGTGCCAGCAACCCCTGGGGAGCCAAAAACATTCAGTACTTC	CASNPWGAKNIQYF	TRBV5-4	-	-	TRBJ2-4
TGTGCCAGGCCGCCGGGGGGAAATTCGGATTCACCCCTCCACTTT	CARPPGGNSDSPLHF	TRBV21-1	-	few	TRBJ1-6
TGTGCCAGCAGTATAATCGGGACCTTATACTACGAGCAGTACTTC	CASSIIGTLYYEQYF	TRBV6-2/TRBV6-3	-	once	TRBJ2-7
TGCAGCGTTCATGGGTCAGGGGGCTCGGACTATGGCTACACCTTC	CSVHGSGGSDYGYTF	TRBV29-1	TRBD1	-	TRBJ1-2
TGCGCCAGCAACGTACTAGCGGGAGGGTACAATGAGCAGTTCTTC	CASNVLAGGYNEQFF	TRBV5-1	TRBD2	-	TRBJ2-1
TGCGCCAGCAGCTTGGCCAAGGGGACAGGGCACTATGGCTACACCTTC	CASSLAKGTGHYGYTF	TRBV5-1	TRBD1	-	TRBJ1-2
TGTGCCAGCAGCTTAGTGGGGTACGAGCAGTACTTC	CASSLVGYEQYF	TRBV7-2	-	-	TRBJ2-7
TGTGCCAGCAGCCCGAACCCCGGGACTAGGTCCTACAATGAGCAGTTCTTC	CASSPNPGTRSYNEQFF	TRBV7-8	TRBD2	once	TRBJ2-1
TGTGCCACAGGGGGGAACACTGAAGCTTTCTTT	CATGGNTEAFF	TRBV10-3	TRBD1	-	TRBJ1-1
TGTGCCACCGTCAGGGATACGGCTAACTATGGCTACACCTTC	CATVRDTANYGYTF	TRBV10-3	-	-	TRBJ1-2
TGTGCCAGCAGCCAAGAGCAGGGAGAAGCGAACGAGCAGTACTTC	CASSQEQGEANEQYF	TRBV4-2	-	-	TRBJ2-7
TGTGCCACCAGTGATTTGCCCGAACAGCGGCACTTTGATCCCGCAACTAATGAAAAACTGTTTTTT	CATSDLPEQRHFDPATNEKLFF	TRBV24-1	-	-	TRBJ1-4
TGTGCCAGCACTGTGCTTGGGGTTCGAGGCTACACCTTC	CASTVLGVRGYTF	TRBV12-3/TRBV12-4	-	once	TRBJ1-2
TGTGCCAGCAGCGACTTATTGACAGGGGGCTTGGGCTACACCTTC	CASSDLLTGGLGYTF	TRBV2	TRBD1	-	TRBJ1-2
TGTGCCAGCACCATCGGACCGCAGAACACTGAAGCTTTCTTT	CASTIGPQNTEAFF	TRBV28	-	-	TRBJ1-1